A single sample is the source of the 17 T cell receptor beta chains below, sequenced in a study of T cell responses to AZD1222 COVID-19 vaccine. Data came from immunoSEQ multiplex PCR; TCRdb stores just in-frame clones and leaves some out. The repertoire has tens of thousands of clones, 85% to 90% of them found once; the top ten carry about 8%. Sample: peripheral blood, taken on day 0 of AZD1222 vaccination. The source of these receptors is an adult in good health.

J is TRBJ1-1 and V is TRBV29-1; perhaps TRBD1 as D (6 bases). In germline, CDR1 is SQVTM, CDR2 ANQGSEA. V lost 7 bases and J 0 bases, leaving 9 bases between the germline ends. This CDR3 has 12 amino acids. The CDR3 DNA sequence: TGCAGCGCTGACAGGATGAACACTGAAGCTTTCTTT. This encodes CSADRMNTEAFF.

Concerning this clone: Other DNA sequences in the sample encode the same CDR3. The chain links TRBV6-4 to TRBJ2-2; D unresolved. Germline loops: CDR1 MRHNA, CDR2 SNTAGT. This CDR3 is 13 amino acids long. The V end lost 0 bases, the J end lost 4 bases, and 3 bases lay between the germline ends. Written as DNA, the CDR3 is TGTGCCAGCAGTGACTCCGGCACCGGGGAGCTGTTTTTT. It yields the protein CASSDSGTGELFF.

V usage is TRBV19 and J usage is TRBJ2-2, with D tentatively TRBD1 or TRBD2 (6 bases each). The CDR3 spans 19 residues. Trimming shortened V by 3 bases and J by 2 bases, and 22 bases separated the two germline ends. Germline V gives CDR1 LNHDA, CDR2 SQIVND (reference sequence). The CDR3 DNA sequence: TGTGCCAGTAGTATCGGGTTTAAGGGGGGAAAGGTTAACACCGGGGAGCTGTTTTTT. It yields the protein CASSIGFKGGKVNTGELFF.

The chain couples TRBV7-8 to TRBJ2-3; 9 bases are shared with TRBD1. Germline assignment: CDR1 SGHVS and CDR2 FQNEAQ. With V trimmed by 5 bases and J by 3 bases, 12 bases remained unmatched. The CDR3 runs 17 residues. The CDR3 here is CASSREAGQGWTDTQYF. In DNA, the CDR3 is TGTGCCAGCAGCCGCGAAGCGGGACAGGGTTGGACAGATACGCAGTATTTT.

This chain joins TRBV19 and TRBJ1-5; 10 bases are shared with TRBD1. This CDR3 has 16 residues. Germline-derived CDR1 and CDR2 are LNHDA and SQIVND (reference sequence). V lost 7 bases, J lost 4 bases, and 10 bases stayed unmatched. CDR3 nucleotide sequence: TGTGCCAGTACCCTGGGACAGGGGAGGGCTAATCAGCCCCAGCATTTT. This encodes CASTLGQGRANQPQHF.

The chain uses TRBV28 and TRBJ2-5, with a possible D match to TRBD2 (6 bases). The CDR3 is 13 amino acids. Germline V gene sequence: CDR1 MDHEN, CDR2 SYDVKM. The germline V and J ends were trimmed by 5 bases and 1 base, with 8 bases remaining between them. The CDR3 is CASSRDFQETQYF. The CDR3 DNA is TGTGCCAGCAGTCGGGACTTCCAAGAGACCCAGTACTTC. Full variable domain (rest looked up from reference TRBV28 and TRBJ2-5): DVKVTQSSRYLVKRTGEKVFLECVQDMDHENMFWYRQDPGLGLRLIYFSYDVKMKEKGDIPEGYSVSREKKERFSLILESASTNQTSMYLCASSRDFQETQYFGPGTRLLVL.

V usage is TRBV7-2 and J usage is TRBJ1-4; the D gene is possibly TRBD1 (5 bases). CDR3 length equals 14 residues. V was trimmed by 0 bases and J by 5 bases, leaving 7 bases between them. The V gene's germline CDR1 is SGHTA and CDR2 FQGNSA. The CDR3, as DNA: TGTGCCAGCAGCTTAGCTGGACAAAATGAAAAACTGTTTTTT. Translating gives CASSLAGQNEKLFF.

The chain is built from TRBV2 and TRBJ1-1; 11 bases map to TRBD1. In germline, CDR1 is SNHLY, CDR2 FYNNEI. The CDR3 is made up of 15 amino acids. J lost 4 bases, V lost 5 bases, and 6 bases had no gene match. CDR3 nucleotide sequence: TGTGCCAGCAGTCTCCGGACAGGGGGCGTCACTGAAGCTTTCTTT. This sequence encodes CASSLRTGGVTEAFF.

The rearrangement links TRBV15 to TRBJ2-1; no clear D gene. The germline V gene has CDR1 LNHNV and CDR2 YYDKDF (reference sequence). The germline V and J ends were trimmed by 0 bases and 6 bases, with 6 bases remaining between them. This CDR3 comprises 13 residues. The CDR3 DNA is TGTGCCACCAGCAGAGATCCGCGCAATGAGCAGTTCTTC. This codes for CATSRDPRNEQFF.

This clone was found a few times. V gene TRBV28 combines with J gene TRBJ1-5, with 7 bases fitting TRBD1. The CDR3 has 16 residues. Germline lookup yields CDR1 MDHEN and CDR2 SYDVKM. V shed 6 bases and J 4 bases; nucleotides not matched to a gene: 12. Here the CDR3 reads CASSLTWDSQNQPQHF. The DNA for the CDR3 is TGTGCCAGCAGCCTGACCTGGGACAGCCAAAATCAGCCCCAGCATTTT.

The chain links TRBV6-6 to TRBJ2-7, with no clear D. The CDR3 contains 15 residues. Trimming removed 2 bases at V and 1 base at J, with 12 bases between. The germline V gene has CDR1 MNHNY and CDR2 SVGAGI (reference sequence). In DNA, the CDR3 is TGTGCCAGCAGTTACCTGTCAGGCCAATCCTACGAGCAGTACTTC. Protein: CASSYLSGQSYEQYF.

This clone was recorded only once. The chain recombines TRBV7-2 with TRBJ2-6; 9 bases line up with TRBD2. Germline assignment: CDR1 SGHTA and CDR2 FQGNSA. The CDR3 is 18 residues long. V was pared by 0 bases and J by 0 bases, with 3 bases of the junction left unmatched. As DNA, the CDR3 is TGTGCCAGCAGCTTAGCACTAGCGGGCAGCTCTGGGGCCAACGTCCTGACTTTC. This gives the protein CASSLALAGSSGANVLTF.

This clone came up once. The gene calls are TRBV4-1 and TRBJ1-4; 8 positions agree with TRBD1. From germline, CDR1 is MGHRA and CDR2 YSYEKL. J was trimmed by 2 bases and V by 2 bases; bases with no gene match: 4. The CDR3 totals 16 residues. The CDR3 loop is CASSQRQGATNEKLFF. In DNA form, the CDR3 reads TGCGCCAGCAGCCAAAGGCAGGGGGCTACTAATGAAAAACTGTTTTTT.

V and J are TRBV24-1 and TRBJ1-2; D might be TRBD1 (6 bases). The V gene lost 0 bases and the J gene lost 4 bases, with 8 bases spanning the gap. Germline loops: CDR1 KGHDR, CDR2 SFDVKD. This CDR3 is 14 amino acids long. DNA of the CDR3: TGTGCCACCAGTGATTTGGGACAGAGCTATGGCTACACCTTC. Residues: CATSDLGQSYGYTF.

This clone has a single count. The V and J genes are TRBV18 and TRBJ1-1, with 8 nucleotides matching TRBD1. The CDR3 consists of 14 residues. Germline loops: CDR1 KGHSH, CDR2 LQKENI. With V trimmed by 3 bases and J by 2 bases, 2 bases remained unmatched. In DNA form, the CDR3 reads TGTGCCAGCTCACCGGACAGGGTTAACACTGAAGCTTTCTTT. Amino acids: CASSPDRVNTEAFF.

By sample share, this clone is medium-sized (0.01 to 0.1%). This rearrangement joins TRBV5-4 to TRBJ2-7; D tentatively fits TRBD1 or TRBD2 (5 bases each). The CDR3 loop spans 13 amino acids. CDR1 is SGHNT and CDR2 is YYREEE in the germline V gene (reference sequence). Trimming stripped 4 bases from V and 0 bases from J, with 8 bases between. The CDR3 region is CASSQGTSYEQYF. CDR3 nucleotides: TGTGCCAGCAGCCAAGGGACCTCCTACGAGCAGTACTTC.

The J gene is TRBJ2-2, the V gene TRBV6-4; 10 bases match TRBD2. CDR3 length: 15 amino acids. Germline loops: CDR1 MRHNA, CDR2 SNTAGT. Trimming cost V 0 bases and J 5 bases; bases outside gene matches: 0. CDR3 DNA: TGTGCCAGCAGTGACTCGGGACTAGCGACCGGGGAGCTGTTTTTT. Amino acids: CASSDSGLATGELFF.